This TCR beta chain derives from a study of T cells in localized non-small cell lung cancer. Study results and caveats: A higher density of T cells in blood coincided with extended overall survival. Heterogeneity is still possible, as just one tumor region was sequenced. Detection in adjacent lung was observed for a median 57 of the top 100 tumor clones. There was higher T cell clonality in uninvolved adjacent lung than in tumor, and it was highest there.

TCRdb keeps only in-frame clones here, not all; method: immunoSEQ multiplex PCR. Among over 30,000 clones listed, 85% to 90% were seen once. This clone is a singleton in its sample. Antigen specificity is unknown. The germline V gene has CDR1 MNHNS and CDR2 SASEGT. This CDR3 region has 15 residues. V lost 5 bases, J lost 4 bases, and 14 bases lay in between. The sample was peripheral blood, taken before any cancer treatment. The source of this sequence is a man aged 35 to 69 with stage I lung adenocarcinoma. The rearrangement links TRBV6-1 to TRBJ2-2; D is unresolved. The CDR3 region is CASSKPGSGTGELFF. The DNA of the CDR3 is TGTGCCAGCAGTAAACCGGGTTCGGGCACCGGGGAGCTGTTTTTT.